The entry that follows covers one T cell receptor (beta chain) sequence. Its antigen is still unknown. Per-base quality was not reported, and no clone a single base away is much larger than it. This record comes from a study of identifying expanded T cells in peripheral blood (dated 2019 in TCRdb). About the investigation overall: Technical replicates were generated by sequencing separate aliquots of the same genomic DNA pool, with four replicates compared pairwise.

The immunoSEQ Assay, which uses bias-controlled multiplex PCR amplification of genomic DNA, was used to profile TCRbeta CDR3 regions. The paper's processing steps were these. The absolute abundance of each unique TCRbeta CDR3 region was quantified after sequences were collapsed and filtered. Differential abundance was tested with two models: a binomial (Fisher-equivalent) model and a beta-binomial model that adds time-dependent variance fitted from healthy donors. Any clone with fewer than 5 combined templates was excluded, and a clone was called differentially abundant if its Benjamini-Hochberg FDR was below 0.01. The form v = (b*log(k)+a)^2 was used to model beta-binomial variance as a function of total template count across the two samples. TCRdb took over this immuneACCESS table, retaining in-frame rearrangements with V and J assigned. Such tables are incomplete; in checked studies, under half of the missing clones stem from an unresolved V gene, and the remainder is unexplained. The DNA gave D and trimming, while V, J and clone size come from that table. Recorded for this sample are about 80,000 clones; around nine tenths of them occurred a single time. The ten largest clones take up around 19% of the sample.

CDR1 and CDR2 (SGHDT, YYEEEE) derive from the germline V gene. From cysteine to phenylalanine, the CDR3 is 12 amino acids long. Only the CDR3 DNA is retained, 36 bases long and in frame from the first base. The junction shows trimming of 4 bases on V and 3 bases on J, plus 5 bases between the germline ends. No immune events, such as infections, were documented for the healthy donors during the collection period. Blood repertoires from healthy donors were used as a training cohort for calibrating time-dependent variance in a beta-binomial model of differential abundance of T-cell clones. The training cohort included about ten healthy donors, of whom 3 were female and 7 were male. The donors were between roughly 25 and 70 years old, with an average age of 43 years. Obtained from a commercial supplier, whole blood was collected from each healthy donor at three time points set two to three weeks apart. Genomic DNA was extracted from unsorted whole blood for immunosequencing.

General findings and caveats noted by the study authors: It was expected by the authors that biological variance in healthy repertoires might increase further over much longer intervals, such as months to years. The beta-binomial model significantly reduced the number of clones called differentially abundant and the false-positive rate across all healthy-donor time intervals. Between technical replicates the binomial model flagged about 1.2 differentially abundant clones, whereas over around two weeks the binomial model flagged about 16.4 and over about four weeks around 19. In all healthy donors, the variance in clone template counts between samples taken around 14 days apart rose significantly as total template count increased.

Specimen: blood. The source of this sequence is a person between 18 and 75 years old in good health. The sequence is built from TRBV5-6 and TRBJ1-3; no D gene call is confident. The CDR3 reads as follows: CASSRYGNTIYF. The DNA reads TGTGCCAGCAGCCGTTATGGAAACACCATATATTTT. With the rest looked up from the reference TRBV5-6 and TRBJ1-3 genes rather than sequenced, the full variable domain is DAGVTQSPTHLIKTRGQQVTLRCSPKSGHDTVSWYQQALGQGPQFIFQYYEEEERQRGNFPDRFSGHQFPNYSSELNVNALLLGDSALYLCASSRYGNTIYFGEGSWLTVV.